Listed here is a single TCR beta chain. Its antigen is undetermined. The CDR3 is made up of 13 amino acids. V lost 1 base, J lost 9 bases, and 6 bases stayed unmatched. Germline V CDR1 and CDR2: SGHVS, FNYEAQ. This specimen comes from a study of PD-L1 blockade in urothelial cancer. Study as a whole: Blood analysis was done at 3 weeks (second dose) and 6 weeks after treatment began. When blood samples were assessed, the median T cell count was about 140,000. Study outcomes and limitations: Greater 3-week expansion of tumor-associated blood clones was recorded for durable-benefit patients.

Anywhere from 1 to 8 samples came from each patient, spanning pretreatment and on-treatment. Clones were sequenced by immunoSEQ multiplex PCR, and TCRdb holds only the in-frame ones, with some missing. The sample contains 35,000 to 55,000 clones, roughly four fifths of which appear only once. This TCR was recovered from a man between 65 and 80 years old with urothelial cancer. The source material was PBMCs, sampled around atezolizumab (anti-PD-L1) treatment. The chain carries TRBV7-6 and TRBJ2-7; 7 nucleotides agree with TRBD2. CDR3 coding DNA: TGTGCCAGCAGCTTAGAGGGGAGGGGCGCGCAGTACTTC. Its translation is CASSLEGRGAQYF.